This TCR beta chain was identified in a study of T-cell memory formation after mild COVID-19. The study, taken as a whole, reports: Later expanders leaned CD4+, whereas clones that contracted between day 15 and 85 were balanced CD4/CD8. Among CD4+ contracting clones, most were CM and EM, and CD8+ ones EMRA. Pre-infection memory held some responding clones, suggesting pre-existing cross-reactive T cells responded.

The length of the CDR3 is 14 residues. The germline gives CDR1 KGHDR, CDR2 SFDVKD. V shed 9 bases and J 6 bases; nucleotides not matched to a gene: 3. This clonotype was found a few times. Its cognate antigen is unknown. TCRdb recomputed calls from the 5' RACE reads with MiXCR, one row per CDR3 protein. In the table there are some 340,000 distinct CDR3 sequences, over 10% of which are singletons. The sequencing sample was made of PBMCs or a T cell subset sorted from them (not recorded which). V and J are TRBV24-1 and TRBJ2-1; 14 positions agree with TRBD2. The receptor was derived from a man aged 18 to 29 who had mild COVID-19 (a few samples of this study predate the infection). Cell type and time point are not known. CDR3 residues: CATRGTSGGNEQFF. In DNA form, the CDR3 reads TGTGCCACCCGCGGGACTAGCGGGGGCAATGAGCAGTTCTTC.